The rows below give T cell receptor beta chains drawn from one sample of a study of neurological immune-mediated disorders. TCRdb analysed the 5' RACE reads with MiXCR anew, one entry per CDR3 protein. The repertoire has roughly 60,000 distinct CDR3 sequences, 2% to 2.5% of them found once; the top ten carry 3%. The sequenced sample was PBMCs. The receptors were gathered from a man in his fifties with multiple sclerosis. Both conserved end residues are part of each CDR3. The D gene is left open where the match is weak. Some rows mark clone size as missing; the rest say once, few, many or name a class of expanded clone.

D,size,V,J,DNA,CDR3
-,many,TRBV20-1,TRBJ2-7,TGCAGTGCCCCAAGCAACTTCGCCTACGAGCAGTACTTC,CSAPSNFAYEQYF
TRBD2,many,TRBV20-1,TRBJ2-3,TGCAGTGCAAGTAGCGGGGGTGTCCCAGATACGCAGTATTTT,CSASSGGVPDTQYF
-,few,TRBV5-1,TRBJ2-5,TGCGCCAGCAGCTTGGTCTGGGGGGAGACCCAGTACTTC,CASSLVWGETQYF
-,many,TRBV20-1,TRBJ2-7,TGCAGTGCTAGTCCTCTAGGGGCCTACGAGCAGTACTTC,CSASPLGAYEQYF
-,many,TRBV5-1,TRBJ2-3,TGCGCCAGCAGCCAGGACTTGACCTACACAGATACGCAGTATTTT,CASSQDLTYTDTQYF
-,few,TRBV7-8,TRBJ1-3,TGTGCCAGCAGCTTTATTCGGGCGTTTGGGGGCGCGCCTTCAAGCTCTGGAAACACCATATATTTT,CASSFIRAFGGAPSSSGNTIYF
TRBD1,many,TRBV6-6,TRBJ2-5,TGTGCCAGCAGGACAGGGGGAGGCGAGACCCAGTACTTC,CASRTGGGETQYF
-,many,TRBV29-1,TRBJ2-7,TGCAGCGTTGAAGATGGCAGGGGTCAAACCTACGAGCAGTACTTC,CSVEDGRGQTYEQYF
-,many,TRBV6-5,TRBJ1-1,TGTGCCAGCAGCACTCCGGGGGGCACTGAAGCTTTCTTT,CASSTPGGTEAFF
TRBD2,-,TRBV10-3,TRBJ2-5,TGTGCCATCAGTTGGGGACTAGCGGGGGGGCAGGAGGAGACCCAGTACTTC,CAISWGLAGGQEETQYF
-,many,TRBV19,TRBJ1-1,TGTGCCAGTAATCTCCGTCAGGGTCTTAACACTGAAGCTTTCTTT,CASNLRQGLNTEAFF
-,many,TRBV19,TRBJ2-1,TGTGCCAGTAGTCGACCCCCCGGAAGCTCCTACAATGAGCAGTTCTTC,CASSRPPGSSYNEQFF
-,many,TRBV10-3,TRBJ2-2,TGTGCCATCAGTGAGATAGGGAAAGGCACCGGGGAGCTGTTTTTT,CAISEIGKGTGELFF
-,many,TRBV7-8,TRBJ2-3,TGTGCCAGCAGCCGGGACGCCACAGATACGCAGTATTTT,CASSRDATDTQYF
-,many,TRBV7-9,TRBJ2-2,TGTGCCAGCAGCTTAGGTCTAGCCGGGGAGCTGTTTTTT,CASSLGLAGELFF
-,few,TRBV7-6,TRBJ2-7,TGTGCCAGCAGCCCCTCACCGGGACCCTACGAGCAGTACTTC,CASSPSPGPYEQYF
-,many,TRBV5-1,TRBJ2-5,TGCGCCAGCTCCAGTGCGCAAAAAGAGACCCAGTACTTC,CASSSAQKETQYF
-,many,TRBV20-1,TRBJ2-7,TGCAGTGCGCAGGACCCGGCGGGCTACGAGCAGTACTTC,CSAQDPAGYEQYF
-,many,TRBV12-3/TRBV12-4,TRBJ1-2,TGTGCCAGCAGTTTAGGGGGAGGGCTCTATGGCTACACCTTC,CASSLGGGLYGYTF
-,many,TRBV9,TRBJ1-6,TGTGCCAGCAGCGCCTCCGATCAGACAACGAATTCACCCCTCCACTTT,CASSASDQTTNSPLHF
-,many,TRBV7-2,TRBJ2-3,TGTGCCAGCAGCCCCTTGGGGGCTCGATCAGATACGCAGTATTTT,CASSPLGARSDTQYF
-,many,TRBV20-1,TRBJ2-1,TGCAGTGCTAGAGATTGGGGGGGCCCTTACAATGAGCAGTTCTTC,CSARDWGGPYNEQFF